The 31 T cell receptor beta chains in this list originate from one sample, sequenced in a study of blood T cell repertoires in COVID-19. Sequencing was performed with immunoSEQ multiplex PCR; in TCRdb, only in-frame clones are kept and a portion is missing. The sample carries roughly 240,000 clones, around 82% recorded once. The sequenced material came from PBMCs or T cells enriched from blood (not recorded which). The receptors come from a woman aged 40 to 55 who had been exposed to COVID-19.

This chain connects TRBV10-3 to TRBJ2-7; 11 bases agree with TRBD2. Germline CDR1 and CDR2: ENHRY and SYGVKD. V gave up 5 bases and J gave up 3 bases; unmatched junction bases: 3. This CDR3 is built from 14 residues. The CDR3 loop reads CAISLTSGVYEQYF. The CDR3 coding sequence is TGTGCCATCAGTCTGACTAGCGGGGTCTACGAGCAGTACTTC.

The rearrangement links TRBV7-8 to TRBJ2-7, with a weak D call TRBD1 (6 bases). This CDR3 is built from 12 residues. Germline lookup yields CDR1 SGHVS and CDR2 FQNEAQ. With 5 bases removed from V and 11 bases from J, the gap between germline ends came to 16 bases. The CDR3: CASSQNRDTEYF. The CDR3 coding sequence is TGTGCCAGCAGCCAAAACCGGGACACCGAGTACTTC.

This clone was recorded at least ten times. This chain connects TRBV9 to TRBJ2-3, with D maybe TRBD1 (6 bases). This CDR3 contains 17 residues. The germline CDR1 and CDR2 sequences are SGDLS and YYNGEE. Trimming removed 0 bases from V and 3 bases from J, with 17 bases in between. DNA for the CDR3: TGTGCCAGCAGCGTAGGATCTTCCTCAGGGGAGACAGATACGCAGTATTTT. Translated: CASSVGSSSGETDTQYF. The variable domain in full, completed from reference TRBV9 and TRBJ2-3, reads DSGVTQTPKHLITATGQRVTLRCSPRSGDLSVYWYQQSLDQGLQFLIQYYNGEERAKGNILERFSAQQFPDLHSELNLSSLELGDSALYFCASSVGSSSGETDTQYFGPGTRLTVL.

V gene TRBV7-2 combines with J gene TRBJ2-2; tentatively, D is TRBD2 (6 bases). This CDR3 spans 17 amino acids. In germline, CDR1 is SGHTA, CDR2 FQGNSA. Trimming took off 1 base at V and 0 bases at J, with 12 bases between the two ends. The CDR3: CASSLEAGFANTGELFF. The CDR3 nucleotides are TGTGCCAGCAGCTTAGAGGCGGGGTTCGCGAACACCGGGGAGCTGTTTTTT.

The gene calls are TRBV5-1 and TRBJ2-7; D might be TRBD1 (6 bases). Germline CDR1 is SGHRS and CDR2 is YFSETQ. V lost 0 bases and J lost 3, with 13 bases in between. The CDR3 sequence is 15 residues long. The DNA of the CDR3 is TGCGCCAGCAGCTTGGATGGACAGCCCCTCTACGAGCAGTACTTC. The encoded protein is CASSLDGQPLYEQYF.

As DNA, the CDR3 is TGTGCCAGCAGCTGGACAGGGTCCCAAGAGACCCAGTACTTC. Amino acid sequence: CASSWTGSQETQYF. The chain recombines TRBV11-1 with TRBJ2-5; 8 bases line up with TRBD1. J lost 1 base, V lost 4 bases, and 2 bases had no gene match. The CDR3 length is 14 residues. The germline V gene encodes CDR1 SGHAT and CDR2 FQDESV (reference sequence).

This clone was seen just once. The V call is TRBV7-6, the J call TRBJ2-7; TRBD1 aligns across 12 bases. The trim removed 5 bases at V and 6 bases at J, leaving 5 bases unmatched. The CDR3 loop spans 14 amino acids. Germline lookup yields CDR1 SGHVS and CDR2 FNYEAQ. The CDR3 is CASSLGQGASEQYF. The CDR3 coding sequence is TGTGCCAGCAGCCTGGGACAGGGGGCGAGCGAGCAGTACTTC.

This clone has at least ten counts. The chain uses TRBV5-6 and TRBJ2-5, with D maybe TRBD1 (5 bases). V lost 2 bases and J lost 4, with 9 bases in between. Looked up from germline, CDR1 is SGHDT and CDR2 is YYEEEE. The CDR3 covers 13 residues. The CDR3 DNA follows: TGTGCCAGCAGCTTCATGGGGCGAGAGACCCAGTACTTC. It yields the protein CASSFMGRETQYF.

The rearrangement links TRBV19 to TRBJ1-4; perhaps TRBD1 as D (5 bases). V was shortened by 5 bases and J by 7 bases, with 20 bases between the two germline ends. The CDR3 runs 16 residues. The germline V gene encodes CDR1 LNHDA and CDR2 SQIVND (reference sequence). The CDR3 sequence: CASSHIDGGKGEKLFF. The DNA for the CDR3 is TGTGCCAGTAGTCACATCGACGGGGGAAAGGGTGAAAAACTGTTTTTT.

The chain is built from TRBV11-2 and TRBJ1-1; a weak D match, TRBD1 (5 bases). CDR3 length equals 15 residues. CDR1 is SGHAT and CDR2 is FQNNGV in the germline V gene. Trimming cost V 1 base and J 0 bases, with 9 bases left between them. CDR3 loop: CASSLGGGVNTEAFF. The CDR3 nucleotides read TGTGCCAGCAGCTTAGGTGGAGGGGTGAACACTGAAGCTTTCTTT.

This chain uses TRBV28 with TRBJ1-1; 7 bases map to TRBD1. CDR1 is MDHEN and CDR2 is SYDVKM in the germline V gene. This CDR3 contains 13 residues. V gave up 6 bases and J gave up 4 bases; unmatched junction bases: 5. The CDR3, as DNA: TGTGCCAGCAGCCCCACAGGGGTCACTGAAGCTTTCTTT. Encoded protein: CASSPTGVTEAFF.

V usage is TRBV12-3 or TRBV12-4 and J usage is TRBJ2-7; D remains unclear. V lost 3 bases, J lost 1 base, and 7 bases lay in between. This CDR3 spans 13 amino acids. The CDR3: CASSFERSYEQYF. CDR3 sequence (DNA): TGTGCCAGCAGTTTTGAGAGATCCTACGAGCAGTACTTC.

V gene TRBV19 combines with J gene TRBJ2-7; possible D gene TRBD2, 6 bases. Looked up from germline, CDR1 is LNHDA and CDR2 is SQIVND (reference sequence). This CDR3 region has 12 residues. In DNA, the CDR3 is TGTGCTAGTGGCGGCGGGAACTACGAGCAGTACTTC. Translation: CASGGGNYEQYF.

V gene TRBV6-5 combines with J gene TRBJ1-5; 7 positions match TRBD1. Per germline, CDR1 MNHEY and CDR2 SVGAGI. V was pared by 6 bases and J by 7 bases, with 6 bases of the junction left unmatched. CDR3 size: 13 residues. CDR3 region: CASRTRGEQPQHF. The CDR3 region has the DNA TGTGCCAGCAGGACCAGGGGGGAACAGCCCCAGCATTTT.

V and J are TRBV18 and TRBJ1-2; a possible D gene is TRBD1 (6 bases). Germline V gene lookup returns CDR1 KGHSH and CDR2 LQKENI. CDR3 length: 13 residues. V lost 6 bases, J lost 6 bases, and 14 bases lay in between. In DNA, the CDR3 is TGTGCCAGCTCTATCACAGGGAGAGATGGCTACACCTTC. It codes for CASSITGRDGYTF.

This clone was recorded only once. The chain has TRBV27 and TRBJ1-2; the D is unclear. V gave up 8 bases and J gave up 0 bases, with 16 bases separating them. The CDR3 is 15 amino acids. Germline V gene data show CDR1 as MNHEY and CDR2 as SMNVEV (reference sequence). The DNA of the CDR3 is TGTGCCAGCTCCCCCTCCGAGATATCTAACTATGGCTACACCTTC. It yields the protein CASSPSEISNYGYTF.

For the CDR3, the DNA is TGTGCCAGTAGTGCTCAAGGACTAGCGGGGAACGAGCAGTACTTC. Amino acid sequence: CASSAQGLAGNEQYF. The chain has TRBV19 and TRBJ2-7; TRBD2 aligns across 12 bases. Germline CDR1 and CDR2: LNHDA and SQIVND (reference sequence). The V segment lost 5 bases and the J segment 5 bases; nucleotides outside the gene matches: 7. The CDR3 loop spans 15 amino acids.

The V and J genes are TRBV5-6 and TRBJ1-6; D might be TRBD1 (5 bases). Germline-derived CDR1 and CDR2 are SGHDT and YYEEEE. This CDR3 has 16 residues. Trimming cost V 6 bases and J 0 bases, with 13 bases left between them. The CDR3 nucleotides are TGTGCCAGCACAGGGTGGGTCGGCTCCTATAATTCACCCCTCCACTTT. Translating gives CASTGWVGSYNSPLHF.

V gene TRBV6-4 combines with J gene TRBJ1-5; 7 bases match TRBD1. The J segment lost 2 bases and the V segment lost 5 bases, leaving 9 bases of the junction unmatched. The CDR3 is 16 amino acids. Germline V gene lookup returns CDR1 MRHNA and CDR2 SNTAGT. The CDR3 coding sequence is TGTGCCAGCAGTAAGACAGGGAATCTTGGCAATCAGCCCCAGCATTTT. Protein product: CASSKTGNLGNQPQHF.

The chain couples TRBV28 to TRBJ1-1; D is unclear. CDR1 is MDHEN and CDR2 is SYDVKM in the germline V gene. V lost 5 bases and J 8 bases, leaving 15 bases between the germline ends. This CDR3 is 13 amino acids long. CDR3: CASSQTSPSEAFF. Written as DNA, the CDR3 is TGTGCCAGCAGTCAGACTTCTCCATCCGAAGCTTTCTTT. The full variable domain, in which reference TRBV28 and TRBJ1-1 provide the parts outside the CDR3, is DVKVTQSSRYLVKRTGEKVFLECVQDMDHENMFWYRQDPGLGLRLIYFSYDVKMKEKGDIPEGYSVSREKKERFSLILESASTNQTSMYLCASSQTSPSEAFFGQGTRLTVV.

CDR3 DNA: TGCGCCAGCAGCCAAGCCCCGGGGGGCTATGGCTACACCTTC. Translation: CASSQAPGGYGYTF. The V and J genes are TRBV4-3 and TRBJ1-2; TRBD1 is a possible D gene (5 bases). There are 14 residues in the CDR3. V was cut by 1 base and J by 4 bases, with 10 bases left in between. Germline V gene sequence: CDR1 LGHNA, CDR2 YSLEER.

V and J are TRBV5-1 and TRBJ2-5; 9 positions match TRBD2. J gave up 5 bases and V 4 bases, and 9 bases lay outside the gene matches. Germline lookup yields CDR1 SGHRS and CDR2 YFSETQ. The CDR3 extends over 15 amino acids. In DNA form, the CDR3 reads TGCGCCAGCAGCCCGGAGCGGGGGGATTGGGAGACCCAGTACTTC. This codes for CASSPERGDWETQYF. Supplemented by reference TRBV5-1 and TRBJ2-5, the full variable domain reads KAGVTQTPRYLIKTRGQQVTLSCSPISGHRSVSWYQQTPGQGLQFLFEYFSETQRNKGNFPGRFSGRQFSNSRSEMNVSTLELGDSALYLCASSPERGDWETQYFGPGTRLLVL.

The chain employs TRBV3-1 (or the pseudogene TRBV3-2) and TRBJ1-1, with a weak D call TRBD1 (6 bases). Looked up from germline, CDR1 is LGHDT and CDR2 is YNNKEL (reference sequence). V shed 0 bases and J shed 0 bases, with 14 bases lying between them. The length of the CDR3 is 17 residues. CDR3 coding DNA: TGTGCCAGCAGCCAAGATTCCCCGGGACAAGTGAACACTGAAGCTTTCTTT. Translation gives CASSQDSPGQVNTEAFF.

This rearrangement joins TRBV9 to TRBJ1-2; no definite D call. The V gene's germline CDR1 is SGDLS and CDR2 YYNGEE. The V end lost 4 bases, the J end lost 4 bases, and 17 bases lay between the germline ends. The CDR3 sequence is 15 residues long. CDR3 in amino acids: CASSPFPPGSYGYTF. The CDR3 coding sequence is TGTGCCAGCAGCCCTTTTCCACCGGGATCCTATGGCTACACCTTC.

This sequence joins TRBV4-1 and TRBJ2-3, with a weak D call TRBD2 (6 bases). Between the trimmed V and J ends, which lost 1 base and 0 bases, there was a span of 11 bases. Germline CDR1 is MGHRA and CDR2 is YSYEKL. The CDR3 runs to 16 residues. CDR3 sequence: CASSQGASASTDTQYF. In DNA form, the CDR3 reads TGCGCCAGCAGCCAAGGCGCTAGCGCAAGCACAGATACGCAGTATTTT.

The chain is built from TRBV12-5 and TRBJ2-4; D possibly corresponds to TRBD1 (6 bases). The ends were cut back, 4 bases at V and 9 bases at J, with 28 bases in the middle. The CDR3 has 18 amino acids. Germline V lookup: CDR1 LGHNT, CDR2 FRNRAP. CDR3 residues: CASGSGYGEGQAGGIQYF. The CDR3, as DNA: TGTGCTAGTGGTTCAGGGTATGGTGAGGGACAAGCAGGAGGCATTCAGTACTTC.

The chain carries TRBV5-1 and TRBJ2-3; 9 nucleotides match TRBD1. The V and J ends lost 1 base and 3 bases, in that order; junction bases with no gene match: 3. Germline V gene lookup returns CDR1 SGHRS and CDR2 YFSETQ. This CDR3 region has 15 residues. The CDR3 DNA is TGCGCCAGCAGCTTGACAGGGGGCTCGACAGATACGCAGTATTTT. As protein: CASSLTGGSTDTQYF.

The chain carries TRBV5-1 and TRBJ2-7; TRBD1 might be the D (6 bases). V lost 3 bases to trimming and J lost 5 bases, with 24 bases between them. Germline V gene data show CDR1 as SGHRS and CDR2 as YFSETQ. This CDR3 is 17 amino acids long. The CDR3 loop is CASSWEPDRRYDHEQYF. The CDR3 nucleotides read TGCGCCAGCAGCTGGGAGCCTGACAGGAGGTATGACCACGAGCAGTACTTC.

Regarding this clone: A junction boundary mismatches the germline segment, possibly from a read error. The V call is TRBV29-1, the J call TRBJ2-6; TRBD1 might be the D (6 bases). CDR3 length: 13 amino acids. The germline V gene encodes CDR1 SQVTM and CDR2 ANQGSEA. CDR3 amino acids: CSAEGQGANVLTF. In nucleotides, the CDR3 is TGCAGCGCTGAAGGACAGGGGGCCAACGTCCTGACTTTC. Complete variable domain (other parts from reference TRBV29-1 and TRBJ2-6): SAVISQKPSRDICQRGTSLTIQCQVDSQVTMMFWYRQQPGQSLTLIATANQGSEATYESGFVIDKFPISRPNLTFSTLTVSNMSPEDSSIYLCSAEGQGANVLTFGAGSRLTVL.

The V call is TRBV7-6, the J call TRBJ1-4; D remains ambiguous. V was pared by 2 bases and J by 3 bases, with 13 bases between. This CDR3 contains 16 residues. In germline, CDR1 is SGHVS, CDR2 FNYEAQ. CDR3 region: CASSLTFSGSNEKLFF. The CDR3 DNA reads as TGTGCCAGCAGCTTAACCTTTTCCGGGTCTAATGAAAAACTGTTTTTT.

This sequence joins TRBV18 and TRBJ1-4; D might be TRBD1 (6 bases). The V gene lost 4 bases and the J gene lost 7 bases, with 19 bases spanning the gap. Per the germline V gene, CDR1 is KGHSH and CDR2 is LQKENI. The CDR3 totals 16 residues. CDR3 sequence: CASSRGVLGRGEKLFF. Written as DNA, the CDR3 is TGTGCCAGCTCACGTGGTGTACTCGGCAGGGGTGAAAAACTGTTTTTT.